This TCR beta chain was identified during a study of T cells in Graves' hyperthyroidism and ophthalmopathy. CDR1 SGHAT and CDR2 FQNNGV come from the germline V gene. The CDR3 totals 18 residues. The J segment lost 4 bases and the V segment lost 5 bases, leaving 16 bases of the junction unmatched. This clonotype was counted at least ten times. RNA transcripts yielded amplified TCR beta CDR3 regions. Researchers ran a first-round RT-PCR on the TCR CDR3 using the HTBI primer set. MiXCR was run by TCRdb on the multiplex PCR reads, yielding one entry per CDR3 protein. The data contain more than 450,000 distinct CDR3 sequences, roughly 21% of them singletons. Clinical symptoms, serum thyroxine and TRAb, thyroid ultrasound and orbital computed tomography together formed the diagnostic basis.

Material for sequencing was blood. The V gene is TRBV11-2, the J gene TRBJ1-5, with 8 bases identical to TRBD1. This clonotype was obtained from a man between 40 and 49 years old with Graves' ophthalmopathy. This CDR3 reads CASSRGKDRGVRNQPQHF. CDR3 bases: TGTGCCAGCAGCCGAGGGAAAGACAGGGGTGTGAGAAATCAGCCCCAGCATTTT.